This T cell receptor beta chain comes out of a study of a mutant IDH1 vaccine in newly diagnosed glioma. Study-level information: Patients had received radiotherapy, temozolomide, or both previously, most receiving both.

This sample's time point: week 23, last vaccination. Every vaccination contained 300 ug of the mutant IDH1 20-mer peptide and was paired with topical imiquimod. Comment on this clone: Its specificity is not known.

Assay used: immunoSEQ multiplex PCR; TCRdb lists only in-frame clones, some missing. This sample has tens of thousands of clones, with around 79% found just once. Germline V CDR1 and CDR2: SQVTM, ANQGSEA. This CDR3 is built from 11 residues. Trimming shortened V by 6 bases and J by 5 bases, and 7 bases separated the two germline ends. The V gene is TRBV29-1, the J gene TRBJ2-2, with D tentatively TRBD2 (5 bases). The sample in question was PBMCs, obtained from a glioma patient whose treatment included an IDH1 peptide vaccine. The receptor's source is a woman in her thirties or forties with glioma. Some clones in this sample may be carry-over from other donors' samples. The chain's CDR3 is CSVGGTGELFF. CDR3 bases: TGCAGCGTAGGAGGAACCGGGGAGCTGTTTTTT.